This record covers a single T cell receptor beta chain. Its antigen is not yet known. A much larger clonotype is one base distant, so this may be a read error. This sample was taken from a study of T cells after yellow fever vaccination (dated by TCRdb to about 2019). In the study overall: The SMART-Seq v4 Ultra Low Input RNA kit was used to prepare libraries from fractions with low cell numbers. Bulk TCR alpha and beta repertoires were sequenced longitudinally to track T-cell clones before and after primary and booster YFV17D yellow fever vaccination. Blood samples were taken at several timepoints before and after primary and secondary immunization, and bulk PBMC replicates and cell subsets were isolated. Two healthy male donors, one aged 18 to 29 and one aged 30 to 40 years, made up the cohort. Broader findings and caveats from the paper: The study included only a couple of donors, which limits how far the findings can be generalized. Computational filtering was required because FACS-sorted repertoires could contain abundant contaminating clonotypes from the bulk population. The secondary T-cell response was weaker than the primary response but faster, peaking on day 5 instead of day 15. After the booster, most of the clones that had expanded following primary vaccination were detected again (about 95% of CD4 and around 90% of CD8), which suggests that memory was broadly maintained. A small fraction of clonotypes showed up in both the CD4 and CD8 compartments, probably as a result of convergent recombination.

The CDR3 measures 14 amino acids from cysteine to phenylalanine. Only CDR3 DNA remains: 42 bases, in frame from the first base. CDR1 SGHTA and CDR2 FQGNSA are derived from the germline V gene. Explained via the paper, the treatment or condition label denotes: live attenuated yellow fever vaccine strain. At each blood-draw timepoint, two biological replicates of bulk PBMCs were collected. PBMCs were isolated from peripheral blood using a standard Ficoll-Paque protocol. RNA was extracted with TriZol from bulk PBMCs, CD4 and CD8 fractions, and dextramer-positive and dextramer-negative fractions. TCR cDNA was synthesized by 5'RACE template switching, which introduced a universal primer site and unique molecular identifiers. cDNA synthesis was primed from both the TCR alpha and TCR beta constant segments. Library amplification used two PCR steps, and the second PCR step added sample barcodes and sequencing adapters. Sequencing of libraries was performed on Illumina HiSeq 2500 (2x100 bp) or NovaSeq (2x150 bp). Concerning the study's data processing: Reads were demultiplexed and collapsed into UMI consensus sequences with MIGEC, and V(D)J alignment was performed with MiXCR. Vaccine-responding clonotypes were identified with edgeR using replicate PBMC samples, with FDR below 0.01 and a log2 fold change above 5 up to day 15 being required. Each bulk clonotype was labeled CD4 or CD8 based on which sequenced repertoire, CD4 or CD8, contained the clonotype at higher abundance. TCRdb reran the public reads through fastp at Q25 and MiXCR, keeping productive beta chains. Merged by CDR3 protein, the rows form single entries marked with the most common genes and DNA. The authors' filters were not applied to this entry. Here the sample has about 400,000 distinct CDR3 sequences; around 6.4% occur a single time. The top ten clones comprise approximately 16% of the sample.

This material consisted of PBMCs, taken 5 days after the yellow fever booster vaccination. This TCR derives from a man younger than 40 who received the YFV17D yellow fever vaccine. In this chain, TRBV7-2 is recombined with TRBJ2-7; TRBD2 fits 9 bases in the junction. The encoded CDR3 is CASSLESGRNELYF. The bases read TGTGCCAGCAGCTTAGAGAGCGGGAGGAACGAGCTGTACTTC.